This TCR beta chain was captured by sequencing in a study of T cell responses to AZD1222 COVID-19 vaccine. Study-level results: Reports say nearly half of spike-specific TCRs go after unmutated variant regions. Among AZD1222 vaccinees, only five or six were seropositive at baseline.

Germline V gene data show CDR1 as SQVTM and CDR2 as ANQGSEA. V was pared by 4 bases and J by 2 bases, with 11 bases between. The CDR3 consists of 13 residues. A note on this clone: Its antigen remains unknown.

Here immunoSEQ multiplex PCR was the method, and the copy in TCRdb shows in-frame clones only, minus some. Its clone listing holds about 140,000 clones. The sequenced sample was peripheral blood. The gene calls are TRBV29-1 and TRBJ1-2; the D is unclear. This TCR was recovered from an adult in good health. Here the CDR3 reads CSVVSRANYGYTF. In nucleotides, the CDR3 is TGCAGCGTTGTTTCCCGGGCCAACTATGGCTACACCTTC.